This TCR beta chain was documented in a study of post-analysis software for immune sequencing data. The study, taken as a whole, reports: Versus controls, multiple sclerosis patients showed significantly lower diversity (normalized Chao1). Included in a set of about 5 TRBV segments more frequent in patients than controls were TRBV5-6, TRBV5-1 and TRBV20-1.

Germline V gene data show CDR1 as DFQATT and CDR2 as SNEGSKA (reference sequence). This CDR3 spans 10 amino acids. The V and J ends lost 4 bases and 8 bases respectively, with 6 bases between them. As regards this clonotype: Antigen unknown.

Presence of unique molecular identifiers characterized the TCR beta cDNA libraries. Input of roughly 0.85 to 11 million T cells yielded a few hundred thousand cDNA molecules. TCRdb itself ran the PCR reads through MiXCR, one entry per CDR3 protein. The sample contains some 690,000 distinct CDR3 sequences, roughly 29% of which appear only once. The TCR sequence derives from a girl aged 10 to 17 with multiple sclerosis. The V gene is TRBV20-1, the J gene TRBJ2-1; D not certain. The sequencing sample was made of blood. The CDR3 DNA is TGCAGTGCTAAATCCCATGAGCAGTTCTTC. It translates to CSAKSHEQFF.